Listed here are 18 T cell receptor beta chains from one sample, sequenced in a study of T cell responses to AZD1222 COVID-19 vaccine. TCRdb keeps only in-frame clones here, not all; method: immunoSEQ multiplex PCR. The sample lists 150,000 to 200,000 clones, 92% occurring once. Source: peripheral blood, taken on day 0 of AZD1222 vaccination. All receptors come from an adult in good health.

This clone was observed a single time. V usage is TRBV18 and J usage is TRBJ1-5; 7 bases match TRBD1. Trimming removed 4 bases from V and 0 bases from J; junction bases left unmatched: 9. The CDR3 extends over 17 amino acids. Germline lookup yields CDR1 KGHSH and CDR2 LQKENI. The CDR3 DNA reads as TGTGCCAGCTCACTTACAGGGGAGCTGTATAGCAATCAGCCCCAGCATTTT. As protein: CASSLTGELYSNQPQHF.

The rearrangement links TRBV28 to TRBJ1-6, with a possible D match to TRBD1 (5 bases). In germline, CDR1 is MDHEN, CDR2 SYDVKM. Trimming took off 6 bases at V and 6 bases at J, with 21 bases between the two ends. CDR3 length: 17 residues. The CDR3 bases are TGTGCCAGCAGCCCCCCCGGTGAGGGGCCGTTTAATTCACCCCTCCACTTT. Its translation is CASSPPGEGPFNSPLHF.

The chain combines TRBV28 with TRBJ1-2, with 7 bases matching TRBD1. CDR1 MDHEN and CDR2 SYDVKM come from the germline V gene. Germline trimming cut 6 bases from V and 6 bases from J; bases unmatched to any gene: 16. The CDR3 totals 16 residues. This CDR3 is CASSYTVAGGRHGYTF. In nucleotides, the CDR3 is TGTGCCAGCAGCTACACGGTGGCAGGGGGGCGGCATGGCTACACCTTC.

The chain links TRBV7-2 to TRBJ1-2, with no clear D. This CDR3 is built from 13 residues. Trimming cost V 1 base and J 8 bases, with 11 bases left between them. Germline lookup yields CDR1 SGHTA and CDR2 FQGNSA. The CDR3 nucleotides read TGTGCCAGCAGCTTAGAGAGGCCCAGGGGCTACACCTTC. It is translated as CASSLERPRGYTF.

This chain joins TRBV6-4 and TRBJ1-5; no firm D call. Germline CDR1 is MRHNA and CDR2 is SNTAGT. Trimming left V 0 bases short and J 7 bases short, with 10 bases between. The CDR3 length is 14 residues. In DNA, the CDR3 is TGTGCCAGCAGTGACTCTCCCGATCGACAGCCCCAGCATTTT. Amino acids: CASSDSPDRQPQHF.

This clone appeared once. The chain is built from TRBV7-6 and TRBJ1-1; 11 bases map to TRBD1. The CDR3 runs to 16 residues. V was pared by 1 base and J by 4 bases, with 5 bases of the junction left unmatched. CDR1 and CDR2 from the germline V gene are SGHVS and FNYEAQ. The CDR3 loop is CASSLGTGGGSTEAFF. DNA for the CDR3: TGTGCCAGCAGCTTAGGGACAGGGGGCGGGAGCACTGAAGCTTTCTTT.

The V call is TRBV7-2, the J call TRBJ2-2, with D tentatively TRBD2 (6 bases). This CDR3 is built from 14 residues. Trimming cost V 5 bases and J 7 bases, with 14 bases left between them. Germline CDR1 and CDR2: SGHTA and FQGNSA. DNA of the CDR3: TGTGCCAGCAGCCAAGGAGGGAGTGGCGGGGAGCTGTTTTTT. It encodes CASSQGGSGGELFF.

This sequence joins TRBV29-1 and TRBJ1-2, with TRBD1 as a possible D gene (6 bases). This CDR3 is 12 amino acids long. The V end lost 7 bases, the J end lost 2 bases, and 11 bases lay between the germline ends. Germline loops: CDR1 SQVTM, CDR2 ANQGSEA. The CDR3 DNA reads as TGCAGCGGTGGGGACAAAAACTATGGCTACACCTTC. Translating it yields CSGGDKNYGYTF.

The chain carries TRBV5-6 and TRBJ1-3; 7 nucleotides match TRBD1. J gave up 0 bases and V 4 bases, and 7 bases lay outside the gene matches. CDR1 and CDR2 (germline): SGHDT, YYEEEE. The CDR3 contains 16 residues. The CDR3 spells CASSTPGQLSGNTIYF. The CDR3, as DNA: TGTGCCAGCAGCACTCCGGGACAGCTCTCTGGAAACACCATATATTTT.

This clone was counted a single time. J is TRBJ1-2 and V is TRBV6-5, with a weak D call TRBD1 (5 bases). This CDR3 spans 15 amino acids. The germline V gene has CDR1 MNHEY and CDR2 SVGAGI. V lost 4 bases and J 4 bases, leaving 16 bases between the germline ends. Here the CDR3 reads CASSFSGTLTYGYTF. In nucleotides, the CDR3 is TGTGCCAGCAGTTTCTCGGGGACCCTCACCTATGGCTACACCTTC.

The DNA for the CDR3 is TGTGCCAGCTCACCCGGAGGGCTAGCGGGCTACGAGCAGTACTTC. Its protein product is CASSPGGLAGYEQYF. This chain connects TRBV18 to TRBJ2-7, with TRBD2 identical over 8 bases. The CDR3 runs 15 residues. Germline V gene sequence: CDR1 KGHSH, CDR2 LQKENI. The V and J ends lost 3 bases and 3 bases, in that order; junction bases with no gene match: 7.

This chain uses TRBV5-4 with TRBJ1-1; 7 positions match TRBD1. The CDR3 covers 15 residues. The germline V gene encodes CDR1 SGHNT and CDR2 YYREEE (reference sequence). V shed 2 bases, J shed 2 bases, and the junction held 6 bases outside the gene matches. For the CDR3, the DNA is TGTGCCAGCAGCTTAGGGGCAGGGGGAAACACTGAAGCTTTCTTT. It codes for CASSLGAGGNTEAFF.

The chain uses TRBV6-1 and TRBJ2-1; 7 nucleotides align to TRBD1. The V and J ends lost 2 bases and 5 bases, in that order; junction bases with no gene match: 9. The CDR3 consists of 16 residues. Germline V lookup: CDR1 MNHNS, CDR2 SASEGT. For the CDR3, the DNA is TGTGCCAGCAGTGAATTACCGGGACAGCCGAACAATGAGCAGTTCTTC. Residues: CASSELPGQPNNEQFF.

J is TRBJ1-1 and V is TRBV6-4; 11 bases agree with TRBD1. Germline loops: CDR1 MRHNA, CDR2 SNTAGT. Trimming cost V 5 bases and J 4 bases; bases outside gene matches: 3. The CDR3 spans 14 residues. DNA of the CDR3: TGTGCCAGCAGTAGTGGGACAGGGGGCACTGAAGCTTTCTTT. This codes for CASSSGTGGTEAFF.

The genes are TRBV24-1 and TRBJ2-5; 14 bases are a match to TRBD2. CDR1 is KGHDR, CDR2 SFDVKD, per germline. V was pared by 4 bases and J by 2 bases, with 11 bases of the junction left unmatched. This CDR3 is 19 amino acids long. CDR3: CATSEGGLAGVWGQETQYF. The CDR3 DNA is TGTGCCACCAGTGAGGGGGGACTAGCGGGAGTGTGGGGTCAAGAGACCCAGTACTTC.

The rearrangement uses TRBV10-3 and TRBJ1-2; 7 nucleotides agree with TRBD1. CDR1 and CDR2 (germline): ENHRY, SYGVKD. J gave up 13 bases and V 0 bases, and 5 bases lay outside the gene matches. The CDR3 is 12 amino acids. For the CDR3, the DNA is TGTGCCATCAGTGAGTCGGTAACAGGGGTCACCTTC. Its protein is CAISESVTGVTF.

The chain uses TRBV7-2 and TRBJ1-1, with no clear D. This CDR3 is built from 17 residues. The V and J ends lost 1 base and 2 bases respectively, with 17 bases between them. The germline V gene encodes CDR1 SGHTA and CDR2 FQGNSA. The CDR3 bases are TGTGCCAGCAGCTTAGAACTGGGGAGGGTAGGTAACACTGAAGCTTTCTTT. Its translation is CASSLELGRVGNTEAFF.

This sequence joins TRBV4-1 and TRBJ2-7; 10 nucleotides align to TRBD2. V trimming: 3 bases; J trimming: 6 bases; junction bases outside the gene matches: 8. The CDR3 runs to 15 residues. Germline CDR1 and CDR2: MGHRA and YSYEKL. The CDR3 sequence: CASSHELAGTREQYF. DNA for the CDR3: TGCGCCAGCAGCCATGAACTAGCGGGGACCCGCGAGCAGTACTTC.